This T cell receptor beta chain was captured in a study of blood T cell repertoires in COVID-19. Germline V gene lookup returns CDR1 SGHVS and CDR2 FQNEAQ. This CDR3 has 14 amino acids. V dropped 5 bases and J dropped 8; count of bases not matched to a gene: 11. The data were produced by immunoSEQ multiplex PCR, yet TCRdb's version contains in-frame clones alone and is incomplete. This table has around 220,000 clones, 90% appearing once. This clonotype was obtained from a man aged 25-45 years who had been exposed to COVID-19. Sequencing was performed on PBMCs or T cells enriched from blood (not recorded which). The chain has TRBV7-8 and TRBJ1-2, with 7 bases fitting TRBD1. CDR3 bases: TGTGCCAGCAGCCACGGAGACAGGGTCGGCGGCTACACCTTC. Translation gives CASSHGDRVGGYTF.